This T cell receptor beta chain derives from a study of blood T cells in healthy people across ages. Findings of the study overall: Strong correlation was found linking TCR beta diversity to naive T cell percentage.

For the second PCR, which ran for about 7 to 12 cycles, a sample-barcoded 5' primer and a J-beta primer mix were used. MiXCR was run by TCRdb on the 5' RACE reads, yielding one entry per CDR3 protein. The sample lists some 760,000 distinct CDR3 sequences, around a quarter seen once, with around 3.6% in the top ten. Germline CDR1 and CDR2: SGHTS and YDEGEE. This CDR3 spans 14 amino acids. V shed 5 bases and J shed 0 bases, with 9 bases lying between them. Of note for this clonotype: Its antigen is still unknown.

Another study also made use of these data, one on T cells of mothers and their children. That source notes: During the second PCR, the M1S primer introduced sample barcodes along with 2-4 random nucleotides.

The V and J genes are TRBV5-8 and TRBJ1-3; a possible D gene is TRBD1 (5 bases). The material sequenced was blood. The receptor comes from a boy younger than 18 in good health. The CDR3 DNA follows: TGTGCCAGCAGGACAGCGAGCTCTGGAAACACCATATATTTT. This translates into CASRTASSGNTIYF.